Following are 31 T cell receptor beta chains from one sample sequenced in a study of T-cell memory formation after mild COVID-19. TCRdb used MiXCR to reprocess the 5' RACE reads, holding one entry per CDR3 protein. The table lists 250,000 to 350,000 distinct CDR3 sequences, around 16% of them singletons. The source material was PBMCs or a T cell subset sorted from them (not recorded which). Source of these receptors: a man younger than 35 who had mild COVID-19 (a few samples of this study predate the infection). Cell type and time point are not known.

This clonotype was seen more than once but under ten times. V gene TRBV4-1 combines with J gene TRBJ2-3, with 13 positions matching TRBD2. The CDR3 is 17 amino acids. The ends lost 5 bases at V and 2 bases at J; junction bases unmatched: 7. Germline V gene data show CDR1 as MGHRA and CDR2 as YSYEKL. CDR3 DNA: TGCGCCAGCAGCGCAACTAGCGGGGGGGTATTCACAGATACGCAGTATTTT. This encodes CASSATSGGVFTDTQYF.

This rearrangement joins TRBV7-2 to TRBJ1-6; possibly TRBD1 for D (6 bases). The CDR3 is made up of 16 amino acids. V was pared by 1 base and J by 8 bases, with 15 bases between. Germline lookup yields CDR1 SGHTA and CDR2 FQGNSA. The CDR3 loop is CASSLDGGASDSPLHF. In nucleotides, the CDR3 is TGTGCCAGCAGCTTAGACGGGGGGGCTAGTGATTCACCCCTCCACTTT.

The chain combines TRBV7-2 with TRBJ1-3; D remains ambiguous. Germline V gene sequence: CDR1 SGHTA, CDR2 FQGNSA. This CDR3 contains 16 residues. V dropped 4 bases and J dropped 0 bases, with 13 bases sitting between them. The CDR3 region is CASSSQTALSGNTIYF. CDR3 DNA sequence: TGTGCCAGCAGCTCCCAGACCGCGCTCTCTGGAAACACCATATATTTT.

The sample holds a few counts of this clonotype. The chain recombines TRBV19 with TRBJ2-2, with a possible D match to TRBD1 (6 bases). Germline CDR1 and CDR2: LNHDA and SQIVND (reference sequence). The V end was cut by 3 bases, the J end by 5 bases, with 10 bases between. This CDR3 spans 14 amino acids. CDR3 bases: TGTGCCAGTAGTATTTCCGACAGGACCGGGGAGCTGTTTTTT. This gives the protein CASSISDRTGELFF.

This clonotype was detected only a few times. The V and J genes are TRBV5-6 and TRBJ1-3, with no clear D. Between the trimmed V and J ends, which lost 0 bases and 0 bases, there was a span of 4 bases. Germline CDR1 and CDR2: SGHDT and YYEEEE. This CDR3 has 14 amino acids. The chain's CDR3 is CASSLESSGNTIYF. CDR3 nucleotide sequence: TGTGCCAGCAGCTTGGAGAGCTCTGGAAACACCATATATTTT.

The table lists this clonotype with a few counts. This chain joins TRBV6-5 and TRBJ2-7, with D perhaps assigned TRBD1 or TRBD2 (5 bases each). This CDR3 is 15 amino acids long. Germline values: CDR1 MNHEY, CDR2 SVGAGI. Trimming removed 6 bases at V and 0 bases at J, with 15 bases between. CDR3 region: CASSRPGAVSYEQYF. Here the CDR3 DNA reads TGTGCCAGCAGCAGACCCGGGGCAGTCTCCTACGAGCAGTACTTC.

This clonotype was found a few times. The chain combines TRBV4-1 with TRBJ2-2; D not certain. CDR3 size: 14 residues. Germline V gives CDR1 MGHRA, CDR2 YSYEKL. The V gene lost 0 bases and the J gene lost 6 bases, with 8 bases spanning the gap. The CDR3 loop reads CASSQDYHPGELFF. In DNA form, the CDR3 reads TGCGCCAGCAGCCAAGATTACCACCCCGGGGAGCTGTTTTTT.

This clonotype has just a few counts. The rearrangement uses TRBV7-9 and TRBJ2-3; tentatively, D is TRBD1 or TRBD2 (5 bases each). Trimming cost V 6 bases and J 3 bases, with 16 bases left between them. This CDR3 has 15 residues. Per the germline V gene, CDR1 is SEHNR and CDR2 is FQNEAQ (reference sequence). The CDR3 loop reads CASSRGGGRTDTQYF. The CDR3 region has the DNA TGTGCCAGCAGTCGGGGTGGGGGACGGACAGATACGCAGTATTTT. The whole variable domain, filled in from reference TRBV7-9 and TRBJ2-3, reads DTGVSQNPRHKITKRGQNVTFRCDPISEHNRLYWYRQTLGQGPEFLTYFQNEAQLEKSRLLSDRFSAERPKGSFSTLEIQRTEQGDSAMYLCASSRGGGRTDTQYFGPGTRLTVL.

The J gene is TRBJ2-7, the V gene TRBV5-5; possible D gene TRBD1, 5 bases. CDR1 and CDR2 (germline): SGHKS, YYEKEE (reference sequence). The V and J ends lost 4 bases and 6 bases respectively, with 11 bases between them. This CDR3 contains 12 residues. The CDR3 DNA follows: TGTGCCAGCAGCCTGACAGAAACCGAGCAGTACGTC. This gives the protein CASSLTETEQYV.

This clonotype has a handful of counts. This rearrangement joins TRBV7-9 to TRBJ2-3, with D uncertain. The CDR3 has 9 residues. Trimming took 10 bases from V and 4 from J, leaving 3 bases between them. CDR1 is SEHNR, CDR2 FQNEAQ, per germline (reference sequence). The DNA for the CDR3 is TGTGCCATCGCAGATACGCAGTATTTT. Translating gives CAIADTQYF.

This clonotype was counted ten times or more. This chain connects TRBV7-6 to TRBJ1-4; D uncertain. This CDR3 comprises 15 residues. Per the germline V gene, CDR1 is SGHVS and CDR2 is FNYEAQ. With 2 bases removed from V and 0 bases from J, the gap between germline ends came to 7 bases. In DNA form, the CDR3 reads TGTGCCAGCAGCTTAAGACCGGCAACTAATGAAAAACTGTTTTTT. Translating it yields CASSLRPATNEKLFF.

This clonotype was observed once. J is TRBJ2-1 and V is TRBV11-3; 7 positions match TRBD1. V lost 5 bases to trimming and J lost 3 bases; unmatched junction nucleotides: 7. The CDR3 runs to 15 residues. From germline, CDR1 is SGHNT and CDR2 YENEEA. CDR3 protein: CASSPGTENYNEQFF. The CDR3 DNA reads TGTGCCAGCAGCCCCGGGACAGAGAACTACAATGAGCAGTTCTTC. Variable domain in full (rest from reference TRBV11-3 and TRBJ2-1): EAGVVQSPRYKIIEKKQPVAFWCNPISGHNTLYWYLQNLGQGPELLIRYENEEAVDDSQLPKDRFSAERLKGVDSTLKIQPAELGDSAVYLCASSPGTENYNEQFFGPGTRLTVL.

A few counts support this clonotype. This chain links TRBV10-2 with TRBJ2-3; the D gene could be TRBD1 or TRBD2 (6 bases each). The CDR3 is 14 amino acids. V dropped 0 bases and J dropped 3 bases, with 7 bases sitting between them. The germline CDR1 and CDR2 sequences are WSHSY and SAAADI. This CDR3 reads CASSESGGTDTQYF. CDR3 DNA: TGCGCCAGCAGTGAGTCAGGGGGGACAGATACGCAGTATTTT.

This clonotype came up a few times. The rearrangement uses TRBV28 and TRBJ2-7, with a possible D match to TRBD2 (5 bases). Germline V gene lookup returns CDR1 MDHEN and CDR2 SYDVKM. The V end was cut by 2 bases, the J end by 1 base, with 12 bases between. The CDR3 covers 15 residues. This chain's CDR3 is CASSLAGEGSYEQYV. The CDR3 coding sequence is TGTGCCAGCAGTTTAGCCGGGGAAGGGTCCTACGAGCAGTACGTC.

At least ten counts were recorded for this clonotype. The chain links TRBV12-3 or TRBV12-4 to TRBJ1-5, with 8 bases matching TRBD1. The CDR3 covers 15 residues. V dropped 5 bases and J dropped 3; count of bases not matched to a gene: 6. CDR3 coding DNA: TGTGCCAGCAGTCTCCAGGGACAGGACAATCAGCCCCAGCATTTT. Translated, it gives CASSLQGQDNQPQHF.

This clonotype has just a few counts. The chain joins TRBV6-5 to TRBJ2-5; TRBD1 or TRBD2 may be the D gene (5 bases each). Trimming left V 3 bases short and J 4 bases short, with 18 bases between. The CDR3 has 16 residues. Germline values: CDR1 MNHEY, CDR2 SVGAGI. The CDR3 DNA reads TGTGCCAGCAGTTATTCGGGGAATGCGAGGGGAGAGACCCAGTACTTC. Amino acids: CASSYSGNARGETQYF.

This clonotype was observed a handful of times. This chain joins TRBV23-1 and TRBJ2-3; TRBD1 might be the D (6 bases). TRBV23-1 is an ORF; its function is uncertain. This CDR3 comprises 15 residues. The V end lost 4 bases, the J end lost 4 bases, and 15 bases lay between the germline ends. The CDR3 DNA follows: TGCGCCAGCAGTCCCACAGGGCACGGGGCAGATACGCAGTATTTT. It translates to CASSPTGHGADTQYF.

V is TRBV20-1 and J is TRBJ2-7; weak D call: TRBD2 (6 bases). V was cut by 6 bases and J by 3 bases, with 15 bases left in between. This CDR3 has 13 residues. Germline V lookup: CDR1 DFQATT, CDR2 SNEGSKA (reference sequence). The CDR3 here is CSATSVGGYEQYF. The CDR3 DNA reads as TGCAGTGCCACCTCTGTGGGGGGCTACGAGCAGTACTTC.

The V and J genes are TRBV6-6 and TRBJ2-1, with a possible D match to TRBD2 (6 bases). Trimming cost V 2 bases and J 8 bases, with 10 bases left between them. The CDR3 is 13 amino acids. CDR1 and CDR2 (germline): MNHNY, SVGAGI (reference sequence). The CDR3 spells CASSYRERDEQFF. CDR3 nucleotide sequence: TGTGCCAGCAGTTACCGGGAGAGGGATGAGCAGTTCTTC.

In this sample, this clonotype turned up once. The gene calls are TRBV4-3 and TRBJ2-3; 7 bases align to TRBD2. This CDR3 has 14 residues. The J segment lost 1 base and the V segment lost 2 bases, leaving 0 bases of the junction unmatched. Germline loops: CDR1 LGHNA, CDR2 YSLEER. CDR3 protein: CASSQLAGTDTQYF. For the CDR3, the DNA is TGCGCCAGCAGCCAACTAGCGGGCACAGATACGCAGTATTTT.

The CDR3 DNA reads as TGTGCCAGCAGCAAGGGACTGACAACCAATCAGCCCCAGCATTTT. Protein product: CASSKGLTTNQPQHF. The rearrangement links TRBV12-3 or TRBV12-4 to TRBJ1-5, with a weak D call TRBD1 (5 bases). CDR3 length: 15 residues. V lost 6 bases and J lost 3, with 15 bases in between.

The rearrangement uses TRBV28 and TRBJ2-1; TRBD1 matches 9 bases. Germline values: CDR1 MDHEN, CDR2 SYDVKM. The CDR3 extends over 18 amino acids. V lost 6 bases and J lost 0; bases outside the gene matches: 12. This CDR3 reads CASRPRTGAGSSYNEQFF. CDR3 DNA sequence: TGTGCCAGCAGACCTCGGACAGGGGCGGGAAGCTCCTACAATGAGCAGTTCTTC.

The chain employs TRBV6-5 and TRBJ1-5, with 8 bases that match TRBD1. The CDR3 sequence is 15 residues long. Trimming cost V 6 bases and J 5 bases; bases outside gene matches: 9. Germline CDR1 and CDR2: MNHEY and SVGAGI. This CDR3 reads CASSTGTGPYQPQHF. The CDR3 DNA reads TGTGCCAGCAGCACCGGGACAGGCCCGTATCAGCCCCAGCATTTT.

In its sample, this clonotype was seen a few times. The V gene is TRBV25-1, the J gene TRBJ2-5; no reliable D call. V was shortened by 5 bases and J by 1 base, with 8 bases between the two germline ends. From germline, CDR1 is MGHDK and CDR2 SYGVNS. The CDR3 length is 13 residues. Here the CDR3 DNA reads TGTGCCAGCAGTAGTTTAGGCCAAGAGACCCAGTACTTC. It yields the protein CASSSLGQETQYF.

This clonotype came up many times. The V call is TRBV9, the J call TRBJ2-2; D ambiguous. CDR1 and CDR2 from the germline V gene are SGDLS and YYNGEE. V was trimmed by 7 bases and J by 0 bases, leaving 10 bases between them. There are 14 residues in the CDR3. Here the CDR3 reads CASSPGPNTGELFF. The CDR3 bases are TGTGCCAGCTCACCCGGGCCGAACACCGGGGAGCTGTTTTTT.

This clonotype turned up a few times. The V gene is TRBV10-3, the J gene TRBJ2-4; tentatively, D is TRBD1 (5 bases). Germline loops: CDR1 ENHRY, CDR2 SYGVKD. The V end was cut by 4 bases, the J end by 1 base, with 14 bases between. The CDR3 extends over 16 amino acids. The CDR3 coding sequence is TGTGCCATCAGTGGTCAGGGCGGAGTGGCCAAAAACATTCAGTACTTC. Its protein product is CAISGQGGVAKNIQYF.

The CDR3 region is CASSQQRTQETQYF. The CDR3 nucleotides read TGCGCCAGCAGCCAACAGAGAACTCAAGAGACCCAGTACTTC. The rearrangement joins TRBV4-1 to TRBJ2-5; no reliable D call. This CDR3 contains 14 residues. CDR1 and CDR2 (germline): MGHRA, YSYEKL. Trimming shortened V by 2 bases and J by 2 bases, and 9 bases separated the two germline ends.

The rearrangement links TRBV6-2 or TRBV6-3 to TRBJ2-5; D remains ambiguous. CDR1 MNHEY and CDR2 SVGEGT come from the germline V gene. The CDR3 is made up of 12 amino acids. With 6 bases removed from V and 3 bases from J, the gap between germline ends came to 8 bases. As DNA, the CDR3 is TGTGCCAGCAGCGACCCAAAAGAGACCCAGTACTTC. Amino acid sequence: CASSDPKETQYF.

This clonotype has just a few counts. The CDR3 loop is CAREGQNTGELFF. CDR3 nucleotide sequence: TGTGCCCGGGAAGGGCAGAACACCGGGGAGCTGTTTTTT. V gene TRBV2 combines with J gene TRBJ2-2; TRBD2 might be the D (5 bases). CDR3 length: 13 amino acids. The germline CDR1 and CDR2 sequences are SNHLY and FYNNEI. Trimming took off 11 bases at V and 1 base at J, with 11 bases between the two ends. The whole variable domain, remainder taken from reference TRBV2 and TRBJ2-2, is EPEVTQTPSHQVTQMGQEVILRCVPISNHLYFYWYRQILGQKVEFLVSFYNNEISEKSEIFDDQFSVERPDGSNFTLKIRSTKLEDSAMYFCAREGQNTGELFFGEGSRLTVL.

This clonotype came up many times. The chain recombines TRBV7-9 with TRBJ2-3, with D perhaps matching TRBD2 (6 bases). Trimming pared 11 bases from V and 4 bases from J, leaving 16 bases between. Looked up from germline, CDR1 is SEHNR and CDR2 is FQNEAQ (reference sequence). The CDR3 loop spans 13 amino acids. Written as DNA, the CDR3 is TGTGCCGGCCGGACGGGGGTTGCAGATACGCAGTATTTT. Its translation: CAGRTGVADTQYF.

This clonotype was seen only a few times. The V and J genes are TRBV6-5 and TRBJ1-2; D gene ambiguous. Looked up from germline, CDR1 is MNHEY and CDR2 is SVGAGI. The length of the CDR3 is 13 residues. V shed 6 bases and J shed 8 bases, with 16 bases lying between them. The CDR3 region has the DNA TGTGCCAGCAGGAGAGACGGGGTAGACGGCTACACCTTC. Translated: CASRRDGVDGYTF.